This T cell receptor beta chain was observed in a study of blood T cell repertoires in COVID-19. This clone occurred once. Original data processing: Cell counts per sample came from amplifying reference gene primers. The data were produced by immunoSEQ multiplex PCR, yet TCRdb's version contains in-frame clones alone and is incomplete. V and J calls and clone size are those listed in that table; D and trimming were worked out from the DNA. Of 80,000 to 100,000 clones in the sample, 87% were seen once. This CDR3 region has 14 residues. In germline, CDR1 is SGHTA, CDR2 FQGTGA. J lost 5 bases, V lost 3 bases, and 7 bases had no gene match.

The rearrangement joins TRBV7-3 to TRBJ2-7; TRBD1 matches 7 bases. This clonotype was sampled from a woman in her forties or fifties with active or convalescent COVID-19. Sequencing was carried out using peripheral blood. CDR3 in amino acids: CASSLTGLGDEQYF. CDR3 DNA: TGTGCCAGCAGCTTGACAGGGCTCGGCGACGAGCAGTACTTC.